The clone carrying this T cell receptor beta chain was found many times. Its antigen is unknown. TCRdb re-derived calls from the multiplex PCR reads in MiXCR, one entry per CDR3 protein. This sample has roughly 15,000 distinct CDR3 sequences; 40% to 65% occur once, and the top ten carry roughly 17%. The data were taken from a study of breast tumors, draining lymph nodes, adjacent tissues. Study-wide results and caveats: That most tumor T cells come from lymph nodes remained unproven. Tumor repertoires ranked between lymph nodes and nontumor tissue in diversity, with V and J gene preferences. Findings are consistent with lymph node origin and intratumoral expansion of most tumor T cells. Tumor and nontumor repertoires were significantly more similar in luminal-like than in basal-like breast cancer.

This clonotype was obtained from a female donor with breast cancer. Some clones in this sample may be carry-over from other donors' samples. Sample: tumor-adjacent breast tissue.

CDR3 sequence (DNA): TGTGCCAGCAGCCAAAGGGGCCTTTTCGTGGGAGTCACCGGGGAGCTGTTTTTT. It encodes CASSQRGLFVGVTGELFF. V is TRBV14 and J is TRBJ2-2; D tentatively reads TRBD1 or TRBD2 (5 bases each). Trimming shortened V by 2 bases and J by 4 bases, and 20 bases separated the two germline ends. Germline loops: CDR1 SGHDN, CDR2 FVKESK. The CDR3 is 18 amino acids. The entire variable domain, with the rest obtained from reference TRBV14 and TRBJ2-2, is as follows: EAGVTQFPSHSVIEKGQTVTLRCDPISGHDNLYWYRRVMGKEIKFLLHFVKESKQDESGMPNNRFLAERTGGTYSTLKVQPAELEDSGVYFCASSQRGLFVGVTGELFFGEGSRLTVL.